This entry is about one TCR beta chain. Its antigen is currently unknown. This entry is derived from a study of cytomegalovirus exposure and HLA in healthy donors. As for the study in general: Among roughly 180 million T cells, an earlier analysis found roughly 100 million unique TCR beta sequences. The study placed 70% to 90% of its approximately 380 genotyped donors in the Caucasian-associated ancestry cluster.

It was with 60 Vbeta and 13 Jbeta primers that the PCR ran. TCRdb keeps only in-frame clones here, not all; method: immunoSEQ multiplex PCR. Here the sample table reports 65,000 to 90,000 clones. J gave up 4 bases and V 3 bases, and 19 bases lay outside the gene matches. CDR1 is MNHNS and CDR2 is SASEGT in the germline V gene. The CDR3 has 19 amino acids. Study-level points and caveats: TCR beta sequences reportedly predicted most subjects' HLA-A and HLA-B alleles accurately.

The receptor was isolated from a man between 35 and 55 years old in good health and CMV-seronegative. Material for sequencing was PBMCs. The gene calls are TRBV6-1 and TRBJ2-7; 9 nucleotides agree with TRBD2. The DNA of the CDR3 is TGTGCCAGCAGTGAGGTCCGGTTTTCGGCGGGGGGGCCTAGATACGAGCAGTACTTC. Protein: CASSEVRFSAGGPRYEQYF.